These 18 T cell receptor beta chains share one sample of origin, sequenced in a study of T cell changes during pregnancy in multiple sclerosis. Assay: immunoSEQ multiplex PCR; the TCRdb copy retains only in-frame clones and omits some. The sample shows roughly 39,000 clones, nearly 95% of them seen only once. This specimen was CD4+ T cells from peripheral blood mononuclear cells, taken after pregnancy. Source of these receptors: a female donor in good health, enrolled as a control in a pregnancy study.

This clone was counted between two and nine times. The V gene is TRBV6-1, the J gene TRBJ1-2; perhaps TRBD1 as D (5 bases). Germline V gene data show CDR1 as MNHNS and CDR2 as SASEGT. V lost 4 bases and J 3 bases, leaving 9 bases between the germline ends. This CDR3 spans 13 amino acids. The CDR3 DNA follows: TGTGCCAGCAGTGCTGGCAGGGACTATGGCTACACCTTC. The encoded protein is CASSAGRDYGYTF.

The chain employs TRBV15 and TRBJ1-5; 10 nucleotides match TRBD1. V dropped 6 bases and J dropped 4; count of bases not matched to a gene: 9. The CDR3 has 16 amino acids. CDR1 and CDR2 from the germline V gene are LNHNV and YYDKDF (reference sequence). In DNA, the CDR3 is TGTGCCACCAGTCCAAACCCGGGACAGGGGAATCAGCCCCAGCATTTT. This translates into CATSPNPGQGNQPQHF.

This CDR3 is CASRLAGGSEQFF. CDR3 coding DNA: TGTGCCAGCAGGCTAGCGGGGGGGAGTGAGCAGTTCTTC. J is TRBJ2-1 and V is TRBV6-5; the match to TRBD2 covers 12 bases. V gave up 6 bases and J gave up 9 bases; unmatched junction bases: 3. The CDR3 runs 13 residues. From germline, CDR1 is MNHEY and CDR2 SVGAGI.

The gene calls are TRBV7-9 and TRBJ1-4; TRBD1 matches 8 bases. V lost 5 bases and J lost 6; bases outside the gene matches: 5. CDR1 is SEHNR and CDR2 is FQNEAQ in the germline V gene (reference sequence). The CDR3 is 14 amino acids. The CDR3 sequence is CASSLDRAYEKLFF. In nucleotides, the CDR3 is TGTGCCAGCAGCCTGGACAGGGCGTATGAAAAACTGTTTTTT.

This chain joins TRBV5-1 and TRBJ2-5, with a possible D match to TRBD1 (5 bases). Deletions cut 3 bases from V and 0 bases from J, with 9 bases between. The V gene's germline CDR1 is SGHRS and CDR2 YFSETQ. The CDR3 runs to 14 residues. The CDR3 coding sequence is TGCGCCAGCAGCTATGGACAAGACCAAGAGACCCAGTACTTC. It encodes CASSYGQDQETQYF.

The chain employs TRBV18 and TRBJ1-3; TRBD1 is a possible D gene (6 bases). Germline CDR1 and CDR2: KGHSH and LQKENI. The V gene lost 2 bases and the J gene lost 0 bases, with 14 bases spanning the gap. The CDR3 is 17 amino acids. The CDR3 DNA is TGTGCCAGCTCACCATTGAACAGGGCCGCCTCTGGAAACACCATATATTTT. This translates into CASSPLNRAASGNTIYF.

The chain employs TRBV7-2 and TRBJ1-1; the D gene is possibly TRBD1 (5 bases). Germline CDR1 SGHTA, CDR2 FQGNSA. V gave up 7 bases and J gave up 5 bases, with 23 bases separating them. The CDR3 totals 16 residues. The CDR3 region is CASTRRQGSWGTEAFF. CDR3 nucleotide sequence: TGTGCCAGCACACGCCGGCAGGGATCGTGGGGTACTGAAGCTTTCTTT.

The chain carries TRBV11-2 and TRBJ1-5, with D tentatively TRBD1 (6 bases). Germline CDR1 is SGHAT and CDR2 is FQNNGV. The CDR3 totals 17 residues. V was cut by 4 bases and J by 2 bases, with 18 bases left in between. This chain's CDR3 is CASSSGQGEGGNQPQHF. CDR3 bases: TGTGCCAGCAGCTCGGGGCAGGGCGAGGGGGGCAATCAGCCCCAGCATTTT.

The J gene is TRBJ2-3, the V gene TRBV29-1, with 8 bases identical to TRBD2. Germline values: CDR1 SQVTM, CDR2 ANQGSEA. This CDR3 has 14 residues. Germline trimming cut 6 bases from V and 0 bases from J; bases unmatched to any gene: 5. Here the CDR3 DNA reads TGCAGCGTACTAATAGCGGGGAGCACAGATACGCAGTATTTT. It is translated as CSVLIAGSTDTQYF.

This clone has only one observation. The CDR3 sequence: CASSLVQGSGNTIYF. CDR3 nucleotide sequence: TGTGCCAGCAGCTTGGTACAGGGGAGTGGAAACACCATATATTTT. This chain links TRBV7-2 with TRBJ1-3, with TRBD1 matching over 7 bases. Germline V gene sequence: CDR1 SGHTA, CDR2 FQGNSA. V shed 3 bases, J shed 3 bases, and the junction held 5 bases outside the gene matches. There are 15 residues in the CDR3. Looking up the rest from reference TRBV7-2 and TRBJ1-3 gives the full variable domain: GAGVSQSPSNKVTEKGKDVELRCDPISGHTALYWYRQSLGQGLEFLIYFQGNSAPDKSGLPSDRFSAERTGGSVSTLTIQRTQQEDSAVYLCASSLVQGSGNTIYFGEGSWLTVV.

CDR3 nucleotide sequence: TGTGCCAGTAAGGCAGGGTATTATAGCAATCAGCCCCAGCATTTT. Encoded protein: CASKAGYYSNQPQHF. The rearrangement links TRBV19 to TRBJ1-5, with D maybe TRBD1 (5 bases). CDR3 length equals 15 residues. CDR1 and CDR2 (germline): LNHDA, SQIVND (reference sequence). Trimming stripped 7 bases from V and 0 bases from J, with 13 bases between.

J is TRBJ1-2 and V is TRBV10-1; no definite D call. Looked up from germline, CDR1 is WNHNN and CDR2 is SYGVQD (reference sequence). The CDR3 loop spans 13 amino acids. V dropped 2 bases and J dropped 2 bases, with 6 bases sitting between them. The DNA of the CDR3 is TGCGCCAGCAGTGAGAACAGAAACTATGGCTACACCTTC. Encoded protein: CASSENRNYGYTF.

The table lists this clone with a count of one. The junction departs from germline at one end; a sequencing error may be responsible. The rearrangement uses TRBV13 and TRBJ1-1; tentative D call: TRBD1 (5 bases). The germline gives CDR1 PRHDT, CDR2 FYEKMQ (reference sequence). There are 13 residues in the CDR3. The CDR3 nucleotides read TGTGCCAGCTGCTTCGGGGGGGGCACTGAAGCTTTCTTT. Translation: CASCFGGGTEAFF.

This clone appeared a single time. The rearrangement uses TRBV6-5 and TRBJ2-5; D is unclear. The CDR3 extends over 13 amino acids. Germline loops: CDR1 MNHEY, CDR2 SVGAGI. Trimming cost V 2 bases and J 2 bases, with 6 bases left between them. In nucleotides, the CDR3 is TGTGCCAGCAGTTACGACAATCAAGAGACCCAGTACTTC. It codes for CASSYDNQETQYF.

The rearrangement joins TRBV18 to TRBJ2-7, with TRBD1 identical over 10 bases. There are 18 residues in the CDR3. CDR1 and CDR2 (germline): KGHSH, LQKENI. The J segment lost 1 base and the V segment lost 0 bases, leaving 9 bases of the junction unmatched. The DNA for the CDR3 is TGTGCCAGCTCACCACCCCTCCCGACAGGGGGCATTTCCTACGAGCAGTACTTC. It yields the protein CASSPPLPTGGISYEQYF.

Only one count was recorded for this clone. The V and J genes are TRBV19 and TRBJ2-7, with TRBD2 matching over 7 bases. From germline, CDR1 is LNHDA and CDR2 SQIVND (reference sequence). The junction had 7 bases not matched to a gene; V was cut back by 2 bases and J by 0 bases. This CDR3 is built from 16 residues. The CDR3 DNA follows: TGTGCCAGTAGTATACCTAGCGGCGCCAGCTCCTACGAGCAGTACTTC. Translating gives CASSIPSGASSYEQYF. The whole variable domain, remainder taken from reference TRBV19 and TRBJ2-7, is DGGITQSPKYLFRKEGQNVTLSCEQNLNHDAMYWYRQDPGQGLRLIYYSQIVNDFQKGDIAEGYSVSREKKESFPLTVTSAQKNPTAFYLCASSIPSGASSYEQYFGPGTRLTVT.

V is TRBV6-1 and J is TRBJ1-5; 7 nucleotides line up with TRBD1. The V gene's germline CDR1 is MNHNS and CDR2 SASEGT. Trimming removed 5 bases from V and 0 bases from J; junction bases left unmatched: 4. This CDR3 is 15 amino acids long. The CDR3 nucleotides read TGTGCCAGCAGTCGACAGGGAATTAGCAATCAGCCCCAGCATTTT. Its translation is CASSRQGISNQPQHF.

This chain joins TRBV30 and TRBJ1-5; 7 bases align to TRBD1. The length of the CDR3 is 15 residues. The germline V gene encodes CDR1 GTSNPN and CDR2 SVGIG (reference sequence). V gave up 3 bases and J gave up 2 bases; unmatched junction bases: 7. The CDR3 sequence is CAWSPMGQRNQPQHF. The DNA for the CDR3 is TGTGCCTGGAGCCCAATGGGACAGCGCAATCAGCCCCAGCATTTT.